The 20 T cell receptor beta chains below all came from one sample that was sequenced in a study of blood T cell repertoires in COVID-19. Clones were read by immunoSEQ multiplex PCR, and TCRdb kept only the in-frame ones, dropping some. The table lists around 500,000 clones, around 85% of them singletons. Specimen: PBMCs or T cells enriched from blood (not recorded which). These receptors all stem from a woman aged 55-75 years who had recovered from COVID-19.

This clone was observed a few times. Distinct nucleotide sequences in the sample also encode this CDR3. J is TRBJ1-3 and V is TRBV5-1, with 8 bases that match TRBD1. The CDR3 extends over 16 amino acids. Per germline, CDR1 SGHRS and CDR2 YFSETQ. V shed 0 bases and J 3 bases; nucleotides not matched to a gene: 5. This CDR3 reads CASSLAGQGYGNTIYF. Here the CDR3 DNA reads TGCGCCAGCAGCTTGGCCGGACAGGGTTATGGAAACACCATATATTTT.

V usage is TRBV5-1 and J usage is TRBJ2-3; D is possibly TRBD2 (5 bases). V lost 4 bases, J lost 2 bases, and 20 bases lay in between. From germline, CDR1 is SGHRS and CDR2 YFSETQ. CDR3 length: 17 residues. Here the CDR3 reads CASSPGWARANTDTQYF. The CDR3 DNA sequence: TGCGCCAGCAGCCCGGGATGGGCTAGGGCTAACACAGATACGCAGTATTTT. Full variable domain (missing parts from reference TRBV5-1 and TRBJ2-3): KAGVTQTPRYLIKTRGQQVTLSCSPISGHRSVSWYQQTPGQGLQFLFEYFSETQRNKGNFPGRFSGRQFSNSRSEMNVSTLELGDSALYLCASSPGWARANTDTQYFGPGTRLTVL.

This chain links TRBV5-6 with TRBJ2-7, with 9 bases fitting TRBD2. CDR1 is SGHDT and CDR2 is YYEEEE in the germline V gene. CDR3 length: 15 amino acids. V gave up 3 bases and J gave up 1 base; unmatched junction bases: 5. CDR3 sequence (DNA): TGTGCCAGCAGCTCACTAGCGGGTGTATCCTACGAGCAGTACTTC. It encodes CASSSLAGVSYEQYF.

J is TRBJ2-5 and V is TRBV2, with 10 bases that match TRBD2. The germline gives CDR1 SNHLY, CDR2 FYNNEI. V shed 3 bases, J shed 5 bases, and the junction held 3 bases outside the gene matches. This CDR3 region has 14 residues. Here the CDR3 reads CASSEGLAWETQYF. The DNA for the CDR3 is TGTGCCAGCAGTGAGGGACTAGCGTGGGAGACCCAGTACTTC.

V usage is TRBV2 and J usage is TRBJ2-3; D not resolved. CDR3 length: 16 residues. V was shortened by 1 base and J by 2 bases, with 13 bases between the two germline ends. Per germline, CDR1 SNHLY and CDR2 FYNNEI. CDR3 amino acids: CASSEVGLGATDTQYF. CDR3 in DNA: TGTGCCAGCAGTGAAGTTGGCCTAGGAGCCACAGATACGCAGTATTTT.

The chain is built from TRBV19 and TRBJ1-1; the match to TRBD1 covers 8 bases. V lost 8 bases, J lost 4 bases, and 9 bases stayed unmatched. Germline V lookup: CDR1 LNHDA, CDR2 SQIVND (reference sequence). The CDR3 runs 14 residues. The CDR3 reads CASDRQGRATEAFF. The CDR3 DNA is TGTGCCAGTGATCGACAGGGGAGGGCCACTGAAGCTTTCTTT.

V usage is TRBV5-1 and J usage is TRBJ2-5, with D unresolved. Trimming stripped 2 bases from V and 5 bases from J, with 10 bases between. Germline V gene lookup returns CDR1 SGHRS and CDR2 YFSETQ. CDR3 length: 13 residues. This chain's CDR3 is CASSLESSETQYF. CDR3 nucleotides: TGCGCCAGCAGCTTAGAAAGCTCGGAGACCCAGTACTTC.

The chain joins TRBV7-8 to TRBJ2-1, with D possibly matching TRBD1 (6 bases). CDR1 is SGHVS and CDR2 is FQNEAQ in the germline V gene. The CDR3 totals 15 residues. The V end lost 5 bases, the J end lost 2 bases, and 13 bases lay between the germline ends. CDR3 sequence reads: CASSPDRNPYNEQFF. CDR3 bases: TGTGCCAGCAGCCCAGACAGGAACCCCTACAATGAGCAGTTCTTC.

The V call is TRBV5-6, the J call TRBJ2-5; TRBD1 matches 8 bases. In germline, CDR1 is SGHDT, CDR2 YYEEEE. V lost 4 bases and J lost 5; bases outside the gene matches: 7. The CDR3 runs 14 residues. The CDR3, as DNA: TGTGCCAGCAGCCCGACCCAGGGGGCGGAGACCCAGTACTTC. Translation gives CASSPTQGAETQYF.

This chain connects TRBV3-1 (or the pseudogene TRBV3-2) to TRBJ2-3, with 8 bases identical to TRBD2. Per the germline V gene, CDR1 is LGHDT and CDR2 is YNNKEL (reference sequence). The V and J ends lost 3 bases and 2 bases, in that order; junction bases with no gene match: 10. The CDR3 runs to 17 residues. CDR3: CASSQEGTRRSTDTQYF. DNA for the CDR3: TGTGCCAGCAGCCAGGAGGGGACTAGAAGATCCACAGATACGCAGTATTTT.

A remark on this clone: The same CDR3 arises from other DNA sequences in this sample as well. The chain uses TRBV5-4 and TRBJ1-4; 11 positions match TRBD1. Germline V CDR1 and CDR2: SGHNT, YYREEE (reference sequence). This CDR3 is 15 amino acids long. V was pared by 4 bases and J by 8 bases, with 7 bases of the junction left unmatched. This chain's CDR3 is CASSLGQGAREKLFF. The CDR3 bases are TGTGCCAGCAGCCTCGGACAGGGGGCGAGGGAAAAACTGTTTTTT. The variable domain in full, with the rest retrieved from reference TRBV5-4 and TRBJ1-4, is ETGVTQSPTHLIKTRGQQVTLRCSSQSGHNTVSWYQQALGQGPQFIFQYYREEENGRGNFPPRFSGLQFPNYSSELNVNALELDDSALYLCASSLGQGAREKLFFGSGTQLSVL.

This sequence joins TRBV12-5 and TRBJ2-2; 8 nucleotides match TRBD2. There are 16 residues in the CDR3. Trimming took 2 bases from V and 6 from J; bases not matched to a gene: 8. CDR1 is LGHNT, CDR2 FRNRAP, per germline. Here the CDR3 reads CASGLRLAGEAGELFF. The CDR3 DNA reads as TGTGCTAGTGGTTTGAGGCTAGCGGGTGAGGCCGGGGAGCTGTTTTTT.

This chain connects TRBV9 to TRBJ2-3, with D unresolved. CDR3 length: 11 amino acids. CDR1 and CDR2 (germline): SGDLS, YYNGEE. V was cut by 0 bases and J by 11 bases, with 7 bases left in between. CDR3 nucleotide sequence: TGTGCCAGCAGCGTAGAAGCTGAGCAGTATTTT. This sequence encodes CASSVEAEQYF.

The CDR3 coding sequence is TGTGCCAGCAGGGGGACAGGGGCTAGGCCCCAGCATTTT. It yields the protein CASRGTGARPQHF. The V gene is TRBV12-3 or TRBV12-4, the J gene TRBJ1-5; 10 nucleotides agree with TRBD1. V shed 6 bases and J 9 bases; nucleotides not matched to a gene: 5. The CDR3 consists of 13 residues.

The chain links TRBV30 to TRBJ2-7, with 7 bases identical to TRBD1. The germline V gene has CDR1 GTSNPN and CDR2 SVGIG (reference sequence). V dropped 4 bases and J dropped 0; count of bases not matched to a gene: 3. The CDR3 extends over 13 amino acids. CDR3 DNA: TGTGCCTGGACAGGGGGAGACTCCTACGAGCAGTACTTC. Translating it yields CAWTGGDSYEQYF.

The V call is TRBV30, the J call TRBJ2-2; D unresolved. This CDR3 contains 12 residues. V was trimmed by 5 bases and J by 4 bases, leaving 8 bases between them. From germline, CDR1 is GTSNPN and CDR2 SVGIG (reference sequence). The DNA for the CDR3 is TGTGCCTGGGGGTCGGGCACCGGGGAGCTGTTTTTT. It translates to CAWGSGTGELFF.

This chain joins TRBV6-6 and TRBJ2-3; TRBD2 matches 9 bases. Germline lookup yields CDR1 MNHNY and CDR2 SVGAGI (reference sequence). V lost 9 bases to trimming and J lost 3 bases; unmatched junction nucleotides: 10. This CDR3 region has 15 residues. The CDR3 DNA is TGTGCCAGTTTTGCCGGGACTAGCCCTACAGATACGCAGTATTTT. Its translation: CASFAGTSPTDTQYF.

This clone appeared a single time. The V call is TRBV23-1, the J call TRBJ1-5; a possible D gene is TRBD1 (6 bases). TRBV23-1 is given ORF status, its function remaining uncertain. The CDR3 has 15 residues. Between the trimmed V and J ends, which lost 3 bases and 3 bases, there was a span of 12 bases. The CDR3 sequence: CASSHPDSNNQPQHF. Here the CDR3 DNA reads TGCGCCAGCAGTCATCCGGACAGTAACAATCAGCCCCAGCATTTT.

V gene TRBV6-2 or TRBV6-3 combines with J gene TRBJ2-7; D gene unclear. Germline loops: CDR1 MNHEY, CDR2 SVGEGT. The V end was cut by 4 bases, the J end by 4 bases, with 8 bases between. This CDR3 has 12 residues. CDR3 protein: CASSWPPYEQYF. DNA of the CDR3: TGTGCCAGCAGTTGGCCCCCGTACGAGCAGTACTTC.

The V gene is TRBV29-1, the J gene TRBJ2-5, with a possible D match to TRBD1 (6 bases). CDR3 length: 12 residues. Per germline, CDR1 SQVTM and CDR2 ANQGSEA. The V end lost 6 bases, the J end lost 5 bases, and 13 bases lay between the germline ends. CDR3 nucleotide sequence: TGCAGCGTCGACAGGAGTGGGGAGACCCAGTACTTC. The encoded protein is CSVDRSGETQYF.